This T cell receptor (beta chain) was sequenced in a study of human T cells and chemical hapten exposure. The time point is: patch test 1, 2 weeks after DPC sensitization. Treatment reported: therapeutic diphenylcyclopropenone sensitization with weekly scalp DPC. TCRdb redid the calling of the RACE reads with MiXCR, one entry per CDR3 protein. This sample yields roughly 190,000 distinct CDR3 sequences, of which approximately 20% are seen a single time; about 6.7% belongs to the top ten. The CDR3 is made up of 12 amino acids. Germline lookup yields CDR1 ENHRY and CDR2 SYGVKD. The V segment lost 8 bases and the J segment 3 bases; nucleotides outside the gene matches: 2. This clonotype has a handful of counts.

The V and J genes are TRBV10-3 and TRBJ2-3; 7 nucleotides match TRBD1. Sequenced material: whole blood, taken in connection with sensitization to the hapten diphenylcyclopropenone (DPC). The receptor comes from a woman between 45 and 60 years old with alopecia areata. Some clones in this sample may be carry-over from other donors' samples. The CDR3 nucleotides read TGTGCCATCGGGACAGATACAGATACGCAGTATTTT. The encoded protein is CAIGTDTDTQYF.